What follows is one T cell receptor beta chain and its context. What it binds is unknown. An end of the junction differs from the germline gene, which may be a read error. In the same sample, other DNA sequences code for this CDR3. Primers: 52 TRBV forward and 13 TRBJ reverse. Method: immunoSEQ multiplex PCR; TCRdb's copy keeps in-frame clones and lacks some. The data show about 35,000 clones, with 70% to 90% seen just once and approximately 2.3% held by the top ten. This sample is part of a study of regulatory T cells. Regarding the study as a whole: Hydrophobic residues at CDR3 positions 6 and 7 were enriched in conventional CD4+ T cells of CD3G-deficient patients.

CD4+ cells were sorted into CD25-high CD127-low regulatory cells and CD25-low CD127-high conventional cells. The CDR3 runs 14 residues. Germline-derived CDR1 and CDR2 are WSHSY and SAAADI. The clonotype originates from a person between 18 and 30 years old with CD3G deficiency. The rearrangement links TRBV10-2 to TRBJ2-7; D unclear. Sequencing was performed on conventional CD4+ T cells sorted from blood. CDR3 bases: TGCGCCAGCAGGCACAAACCCCCTTTCTACGAGCAATACTTC. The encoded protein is CASRHKPPFYEQYF.